The rows below give T cell receptor beta chains drawn from one sample of a study of blood T cells in healthy people across ages. From the 5' RACE reads, TCRdb called clonotypes with MiXCR, one entry per CDR3 protein. The table records fewer than 2 million distinct CDR3 sequences, about two fifths of them present only once. The sequencing sample was made of blood. The receptors come from a human donor in good health. Each CDR3 is given with its conserved first and last residue. The D gene is left open where the match is weak. Expanded clones are given a class, and other clones once, few, many or no size at all.

V gene	clone size	D gene	J gene	CDR3 protein	CDR3 DNA
TRBV6-5	-	-	TRBJ2-1	CASTLTQDYYNEQFF	TGTGCCAGCACCTTAACACAGGACTACTACAATGAGCAGTTCTTC
TRBV5-5	many	-	TRBJ2-6	CASALTGTPSGANVLTF	TGTGCCAGCGCCCTGACAGGCACCCCCTCTGGGGCCAACGTCCTGACTTTC
TRBV20-1	-	TRBD2	TRBJ2-1	CSARLAGGPLNEQFF	TGCAGTGCTAGACTAGCGGGGGGGCCTTTGAATGAGCAGTTCTTC
TRBV29-1	few	-	TRBJ2-2	CSVNTFTNTGELFF	TGCAGCGTTAATACCTTCACTAACACCGGGGAGCTGTTTTTT
TRBV7-9	few	-	TRBJ1-4	CASSKFGELFF	TGTGCCAGCAGCAAGTTCGGGGAACTGTTTTTT
TRBV18	few	-	TRBJ1-6	CASSPRRTDSPLHF	TGTGCCAGCTCACCACGCAGAACCGATTCACCCCTCCACTTT
TRBV12-3/TRBV12-4	few	TRBD1	TRBJ1-5	CASSPPSDRGQPQHF	TGTGCCAGCAGTCCGCCATCCGACAGGGGTCAGCCCCAGCATTTT
TRBV2	few	-	TRBJ2-7	CASSGSRQSSYEQYF	TGTGCCAGCAGTGGTTCTAGACAGAGCTCCTACGAGCAGTACTTC
TRBV29-1	-	-	TRBJ1-2	CSVVDSNYGYTF	TGCAGCGTCGTGGACAGTAACTATGGCTACACCTTC
TRBV15	few	TRBD2	TRBJ2-1	CATSANLAGGYNEQFF	TGTGCCACCAGCGCTAACCTAGCGGGGGGATACAATGAGCAGTTCTTC
TRBV5-1	many	-	TRBJ2-7	CASSSLDRWDEQYF	TGCGCCAGCAGCTCCTTAGACAGGTGGGACGAGCAGTACTTC